This T cell receptor (beta chain) was obtained from a study of T cell changes during pregnancy in multiple sclerosis. V shed 3 bases and J 3 bases; nucleotides not matched to a gene: 2. This CDR3 has 15 residues. CDR1 ENHRY and CDR2 SYGVKD come from the germline V gene. TCRdb keeps only in-frame clones here, not all; method: immunoSEQ multiplex PCR. The sample includes roughly 52,000 clones, 90% to 95% of them seen just once. The clonotype originates from a female donor with multiple sclerosis, enrolled in a pregnancy study. The rearrangement uses TRBV10-3 and TRBJ2-1, with 10 bases identical to TRBD2. The sample in question was CD8+ T cells from peripheral blood mononuclear cells, obtained in the third trimester of pregnancy. In DNA, the CDR3 is TGTGCCATCAGTGACACTAGCGGGATCTACAATGAGCAGTTCTTC. It yields the protein CAISDTSGIYNEQFF.